This TCR beta chain came from a study of cytomegalovirus exposure and HLA in healthy donors. This clone has a single count. Amplification used 60 Vbeta primers and 13 Jbeta primers. Measured with immunoSEQ multiplex PCR; TCRdb has only the in-frame clones, and not every one. The sample consists of around 120,000 clones, approximately 78% of them appearing once. The J segment lost 3 bases and the V segment lost 4 bases, leaving 4 bases of the junction unmatched. The CDR3 consists of 15 residues. Germline-derived CDR1 and CDR2 are MNHNS and SASEGT. Sequencing input: PBMCs. The chain employs TRBV6-1 and TRBJ2-3; 10 bases match TRBD2. This clonotype was sampled from a human donor in good health. In DNA, the CDR3 is TGTGCCAGCAGTGCTCTAGCGGGGGCAACAGATACGCAGTATTTT. This translates into CASSALAGATDTQYF.